Below are 27 T cell receptor beta chains sequenced from a single sample in a study of blood T cell dynamics during melanoma immunotherapy. Time point noted: week 3, after first cycle of checkpoint inhibitor. Method: immunoSEQ multiplex PCR; TCRdb's copy keeps in-frame clones and lacks some. Of about 10,000 clones listed, about 88% are singletons. The input for sequencing was blood, taken from a patient treated with checkpoint blockade. All receptors derive from a human donor with melanoma.

V is TRBV27 and J is TRBJ2-5, with a weak D call TRBD1 (5 bases). CDR1 is MNHEY and CDR2 is SMNVEV in the germline V gene (reference sequence). V was shortened by 8 bases and J by 1 base, with 14 bases between the two germline ends. There are 14 residues in the CDR3. This CDR3 reads CASAPRQPQETQYF. CDR3 in DNA: TGTGCCAGCGCCCCGAGACAGCCCCAAGAGACCCAGTACTTC.

The chain employs TRBV11-2 and TRBJ1-2; the D is unclear. Deletions cut 4 bases from V and 5 bases from J, with 8 bases between. The CDR3 contains 12 residues. Germline V gene data show CDR1 as SGHAT and CDR2 as FQNNGV. In nucleotides, the CDR3 is TGTGCCAGCAGCTGGGAGGCTTATGGCTACACCTTC. It specifies CASSWEAYGYTF.

The V and J genes are TRBV19 and TRBJ2-7; 7 nucleotides match TRBD1. Per the germline V gene, CDR1 is LNHDA and CDR2 is SQIVND (reference sequence). The CDR3 length is 17 residues. Unmatched junction bases numbered 19, after V lost 3 bases and J lost 8 bases. This CDR3 reads CASSITGWGQSTKKQYF. The CDR3 coding sequence is TGTGCCAGTAGTATCACTGGGTGGGGACAGAGTACTAAGAAGCAGTACTTC.

The chain employs TRBV30 and TRBJ1-2; TRBD1 matches at 8 bases. CDR3 length: 14 residues. The V gene's germline CDR1 is GTSNPN and CDR2 SVGIG (reference sequence). V lost 1 base, J lost 2 bases, and 3 bases stayed unmatched. The DNA of the CDR3 is TGTGCCTGGAGTGCCGGACAGGGAAACTATGGCTACACCTTC. Translating it yields CAWSAGQGNYGYTF.

The chain has TRBV5-1 and TRBJ2-7, with a possible D match to TRBD1 (6 bases). This CDR3 spans 16 amino acids. Trimming shortened V by 0 bases and J by 0 bases, and 13 bases separated the two germline ends. CDR1 SGHRS and CDR2 YFSETQ come from the germline V gene. This chain's CDR3 is CASSLAFGGSSYEQYF. The CDR3 nucleotides read TGCGCCAGCAGCTTGGCGTTTGGGGGCAGCTCCTACGAGCAGTACTTC.

V is TRBV27 and J is TRBJ1-2; D uncertain. The V and J ends lost 2 bases and 0 bases respectively, with 13 bases between them. This CDR3 comprises 16 residues. The germline CDR1 and CDR2 sequences are MNHEY and SMNVEV (reference sequence). DNA for the CDR3: TGTGCCAGCAGTTTACGCCCTTACACAGCTAACTATGGCTACACCTTC. It yields the protein CASSLRPYTANYGYTF.

The genes are TRBV7-2 and TRBJ1-4, with 8 bases that match TRBD1. There are 16 residues in the CDR3. Unmatched junction bases numbered 8, after V lost 0 bases and J lost 8 bases. Germline V gene data show CDR1 as SGHTA and CDR2 as FQGNSA. The CDR3 nucleotides are TGTGCCAGCAGCTTAGCTGTGCAGGGGGCGAAAGAAAAACTGTTTTTT. It translates to CASSLAVQGAKEKLFF.

The chain recombines TRBV7-2 with TRBJ1-3; D is uncertain. Germline V gene lookup returns CDR1 SGHTA and CDR2 FQGNSA. This CDR3 contains 14 residues. V shed 5 bases and J shed 0 bases, with 8 bases lying between them. The CDR3 region has the DNA TGTGCCAGCAGCCCATACGACTCTGGAAACACCATATATTTT. Its protein product is CASSPYDSGNTIYF.

V and J are TRBV9 and TRBJ1-1, with 7 bases that match TRBD1. V was clipped by 0 bases and J by 0 bases; unmatched bases: 5. The CDR3 length is 16 residues. The germline CDR1 and CDR2 sequences are SGDLS and YYNGEE. In nucleotides, the CDR3 is TGTGCCAGCAGCGTAGGTCAGGGGGGGATGAACACTGAAGCTTTCTTT. Translated: CASSVGQGGMNTEAFF.

The CDR3 coding sequence is TGTGCCAGCAGCTCCCTTTACAGGTTCGAGCAGTACTTC. Protein: CASSSLYRFEQYF. This chain uses TRBV5-6 with TRBJ2-7; the D gene is possibly TRBD1 (5 bases). The CDR3 is 13 residues long. Trimming removed 3 bases at V and 6 bases at J, with 13 bases between. CDR1 is SGHDT and CDR2 is YYEEEE in the germline V gene.

This sequence joins TRBV11-1 and TRBJ2-3; 7 bases are shared with TRBD1. This CDR3 comprises 15 residues. Germline V gives CDR1 SGHAT, CDR2 FQDESV (reference sequence). Germline trimming cut 5 bases from V and 1 base from J; bases unmatched to any gene: 6. This chain's CDR3 is CASSPRQGGTDTQYF. The CDR3 coding sequence is TGTGCCAGCAGCCCGCGACAGGGAGGCACAGATACGCAGTATTTT.

The chain employs TRBV12-1 and TRBJ1-3. TRBV12-1 is described as a pseudogene. This CDR3 contains 18 residues. Written as DNA, the CDR3 is TGTGCCAGCAGTTTTTTCTCCGGGACTACGGCCCCTGGAAACACCATATATTTT. This encodes CASSFFSGTTAPGNTIYF.

The gene calls are TRBV13 and TRBJ2-7; 10 bases are shared with TRBD2. The CDR3 is 16 residues long. Trimming removed 2 bases from V and 4 bases from J; junction bases left unmatched: 8. CDR1 and CDR2 (germline): PRHDT, FYEKMQ (reference sequence). The CDR3 sequence: CASSLKAGGPSYEQYF. The CDR3 DNA reads as TGTGCCAGCAGCTTAAAAGCGGGGGGGCCCTCGTACGAGCAGTACTTC.

This clone was seen a handful of times. The chain combines TRBV27 with TRBJ1-5, with D tentatively TRBD1 (5 bases). Trimming took off 2 bases at V and 5 bases at J, with 13 bases between the two ends. This CDR3 region has 15 residues. Germline V CDR1 and CDR2: MNHEY, SMNVEV (reference sequence). CDR3 amino acids: CASSLMLGPDQPQHF. CDR3 nucleotide sequence: TGTGCCAGCAGTTTAATGTTGGGGCCGGATCAGCCCCAGCATTTT.

The CDR3 region is CASSRLAGTDTQYF. For the CDR3, the DNA is TGTGCCAGCAGCCGCCTGGCCGGCACAGATACGCAGTATTTT. V and J are TRBV27 and TRBJ2-3; no reliable D call. CDR3 length: 14 amino acids. The V gene's germline CDR1 is MNHEY and CDR2 SMNVEV (reference sequence). V was trimmed by 6 bases and J by 1 base, leaving 11 bases between them.

This chain connects TRBV18 to TRBJ1-1; 8 bases are a match to TRBD1. The J segment lost 5 bases and the V segment lost 3 bases, leaving 5 bases of the junction unmatched. The germline gives CDR1 KGHSH, CDR2 LQKENI. This CDR3 is built from 14 residues. CDR3 in amino acids: CASSPERTGTEAFF. DNA of the CDR3: TGTGCCAGCTCACCCGAACGGACAGGGACTGAAGCTTTCTTT.

V usage is TRBV5-1 and J usage is TRBJ2-5; 9 positions match TRBD1. The V and J ends lost 6 bases and 5 bases, in that order; junction bases with no gene match: 11. CDR1 and CDR2 from the germline V gene are SGHRS and YFSETQ. CDR3 length equals 15 residues. CDR3 DNA sequence: TGCGCCAGCACTCCGGGACAGGGAGGGCGGGAGACCCAGTACTTC. Protein: CASTPGQGGRETQYF.

The CDR3 DNA follows: TGTGCCAGCAGTGGCGGGGGGCACGCAGATACGCAGTATTTT. Translated: CASSGGGHADTQYF. V and J are TRBV6-4 and TRBJ2-3, with 8 bases fitting TRBD2. Germline CDR1 MRHNA, CDR2 SNTAGT. V was pared by 4 bases and J by 4 bases, with 4 bases of the junction left unmatched. The length of the CDR3 is 14 residues.

V gene TRBV9 combines with J gene TRBJ2-7, with D unclear. The CDR3 extends over 12 amino acids. Germline V lookup: CDR1 SGDLS, CDR2 YYNGEE. The V end was cut by 3 bases, the J end by 6 bases, with 10 bases between. DNA for the CDR3: TGTGCCAGCAGCGCCGCCGTAGGCGAGCAGTACTTC. Translation gives CASSAAVGEQYF.

This clone came up a few times. J is TRBJ1-2 and V is TRBV6-5, with D hard to call. With 5 bases removed from V and 2 bases from J, the gap between germline ends came to 15 bases. In germline, CDR1 is MNHEY, CDR2 SVGAGI. The CDR3 length is 15 residues. This CDR3 is CASSVHPGVNYGYTF. CDR3 in DNA: TGTGCCAGCAGTGTTCATCCGGGCGTCAACTATGGCTACACCTTC.

This chain links TRBV4-2 with TRBJ1-4, with a possible D match to TRBD1 (6 bases). CDR1 is LGHNA, CDR2 YNFKEQ, per germline. With 0 bases removed from V and 7 bases from J, the gap between germline ends came to 15 bases. The CDR3 has 16 residues. CDR3 DNA sequence: TGTGCCAGCAGCCAAGATCCCCAGAGGGGGAGTGAAAAACTGTTTTTT. It yields the protein CASSQDPQRGSEKLFF.

DNA for the CDR3: TGTGCTAGTGACAGCCCCGACAGCTATGGCTACACCTTC. Protein: CASDSPDSYGYTF. V gene TRBV12-5 combines with J gene TRBJ1-2; perhaps TRBD1 as D (5 bases). This CDR3 is built from 13 residues. Germline assignment: CDR1 LGHNT and CDR2 FRNRAP. Trimming removed 7 bases at V and 4 bases at J, with 13 bases between.

This chain uses TRBV11-3 with TRBJ1-1, with TRBD1 identical over 7 bases. The CDR3 covers 14 residues. V shed 3 bases, J shed 6 bases, and the junction held 7 bases outside the gene matches. The germline CDR1 and CDR2 sequences are SGHNT and YENEEA. The CDR3 protein is CASSLTGYGAEAFF. The CDR3 nucleotides are TGTGCCAGCAGCTTGACAGGGTATGGTGCTGAAGCTTTCTTT.

The chain is built from TRBV5-1 and TRBJ1-6; D not resolved. The CDR3 is 13 amino acids. Germline V gene lookup returns CDR1 SGHRS and CDR2 YFSETQ. The V end was cut by 4 bases, the J end by 10 bases, with 12 bases between. The CDR3: CASSPGGWSPLHF. As DNA, the CDR3 is TGCGCCAGCAGCCCGGGTGGGTGGTCACCCCTCCACTTT.

The chain joins TRBV29-1 to TRBJ1-3; D is perhaps TRBD1 (6 bases). CDR3 length: 13 residues. Germline V gives CDR1 SQVTM, CDR2 ANQGSEA. The ends were cut back, 1 base at V and 5 bases at J, with 9 bases in the middle. CDR3 DNA: TGCAGCGTTGAAGGGGGGCACCGAAACACCATATATTTT. Translating gives CSVEGGHRNTIYF.

This chain uses TRBV19 with TRBJ2-1, with 11 bases aligning to TRBD2. Germline V CDR1 and CDR2: LNHDA, SQIVND (reference sequence). V was pared by 6 bases and J by 1 base, with 5 bases of the junction left unmatched. This CDR3 is 16 amino acids long. The CDR3 reads CASRDSGGGSYNEQFF. DNA for the CDR3: TGTGCCAGTAGAGATAGCGGGGGGGGTTCCTACAATGAGCAGTTCTTC. The entire variable domain, with the rest obtained from reference TRBV19 and TRBJ2-1, is as follows: DGGITQSPKYLFRKEGQNVTLSCEQNLNHDAMYWYRQDPGQGLRLIYYSQIVNDFQKGDIAEGYSVSREKKESFPLTVTSAQKNPTAFYLCASRDSGGGSYNEQFFGPGTRLTVL.

The chain couples TRBV5-6 to TRBJ1-5; tentatively, D is TRBD1 (6 bases). Trimming removed 0 bases from V and 4 bases from J, with 20 bases in between. In germline, CDR1 is SGHDT, CDR2 YYEEEE. The CDR3 loop spans 18 amino acids. CDR3 protein: CASSLEVRAQGENQPQHF. The DNA for the CDR3 is TGTGCCAGCAGCTTGGAGGTGAGGGCACAGGGCGAAAATCAGCCCCAGCATTTT.